The subject of this entry is one T cell receptor (beta chain). This record belongs to a study of cytomegalovirus exposure and HLA in healthy donors. Overall study context: For the 300 to 400 genotyped donors, roughly 80% fell within the Caucasian-associated ancestry cluster.

A multiplex PCR was run with 60 Vbeta primers and 13 Jbeta primers. Method: immunoSEQ multiplex PCR; TCRdb's copy keeps in-frame clones and lacks some. The table shows about 150,000 clones, with 78% occurring only once. Germline-derived CDR1 and CDR2 are SGHTA and FQGTGA. The junction had 3 bases not matched to a gene; V was cut back by 2 bases and J by 1 base. This CDR3 comprises 16 residues. Specimen: PBMCs. This clonotype was sampled from a woman aged 45 to 65 in good health and CMV-seropositive. The chain has TRBV7-3 and TRBJ2-1; 9 bases line up with TRBD1. CDR3 DNA sequence: TGTGCCAGCAGCTTACGACAGGGGGTTTCCTACAATGAGCAGTTCTTC. Translating gives CASSLRQGVSYNEQFF.